These 5 T cell receptor beta chains came from one sample sequenced in a study of blood T cell repertoires in COVID-19. Some clones are missing from TCRdb's copy, which holds only in-frame ones; the method was immunoSEQ multiplex PCR. The sample records over 250,000 clones, approximately 92% being singletons. Sequenced sample: PBMCs or T cells enriched from blood (not recorded which). The receptors were gathered from a woman aged 25-40 years who had recovered from COVID-19.

The rearrangement joins TRBV18 to TRBJ1-6, with D uncertain. Germline-derived CDR1 and CDR2 are KGHSH and LQKENI. The CDR3 is 15 amino acids. Trimming pared 0 bases from V and 12 bases from J, leaving 15 bases between. The CDR3 DNA reads as TGTGCCAGCTCACCACCGGAGTCCTCGATGCTACCCCTCCACTTT. It codes for CASSPPESSMLPLHF.

The sample holds one count of this clone. V usage is TRBV2 and J usage is TRBJ2-3, with D maybe TRBD1 (6 bases). The V gene's germline CDR1 is SNHLY and CDR2 FYNNEI. There are 16 residues in the CDR3. V was cut by 3 bases and J by 0 bases, with 13 bases left in between. The DNA for the CDR3 is TGTGCCAGCAGTGATCTAGGGGGAATTAGCACAGATACGCAGTATTTT. Protein product: CASSDLGGISTDTQYF.

About this clone itself: Germline and junction disagree at one end, which may indicate a read error. This sequence joins TRBV7-7 and TRBJ2-1, with 9 bases identical to TRBD2. CDR3 length equals 14 residues. Per germline, CDR1 SSHAT and CDR2 FNYEAQ (reference sequence). This CDR3 reads CASSRGTSSNEQFF. CDR3 nucleotides: TGTGCTAGCAGCAGGGGGACTAGCTCCAATGAGCAGTTCTTC.

V gene TRBV19 combines with J gene TRBJ2-3; 10 bases are shared with TRBD2. CDR3 length equals 15 residues. Trimming removed 5 bases from V and 5 bases from J; junction bases left unmatched: 7. In germline, CDR1 is LNHDA, CDR2 SQIVND (reference sequence). CDR3 loop: CASSGSGRALDTQYF. The CDR3 nucleotides read TGTGCCAGTAGTGGGAGCGGGAGGGCACTAGATACGCAGTATTTT.

This chain links TRBV4-3 with TRBJ1-2; a possible D gene is TRBD1 (6 bases). Germline CDR1 reads LGHNA; CDR2 reads YSLEER. V lost 1 base, J lost 2 bases, and 14 bases lay in between. The CDR3 has 16 amino acids. CDR3 in amino acids: CASSQGRGALNYGYTF. CDR3 DNA sequence: TGCGCCAGCAGCCAAGGACGGGGGGCGTTGAACTATGGCTACACCTTC.